This T cell receptor beta chain was recovered during a study of T-cell reconstitution after alpha-beta-depleted transplantation in children. For TCRbeta, the library was prepared with unique molecular identifiers. Via MiXCR, TCRdb re-called the PCR reads, giving one row per CDR3 protein. The sample holds around 200,000 distinct CDR3 sequences, roughly 7.5% seen once. The CDR3 spans 15 residues. V lost 6 bases and J lost 5; bases outside the gene matches: 9. CDR1 and CDR2 from the germline V gene are DFQATT and SNEGSKA (reference sequence). This clonotype showed up many times. This receptor was obtained from a human donor who donated a stem cell graft to a child with Wiskott-Aldrich syndrome. V gene TRBV20-1 combines with J gene TRBJ2-3; 12 nucleotides match TRBD2. The specimen was PBMCs from the stem cell graft donor, collected from the stem cell graft. The CDR3 sequence is CSADGLAGPRDTQYF. In nucleotides, the CDR3 is TGCAGTGCCGACGGACTAGCGGGACCCCGAGATACGCAGTATTTT.